This T cell receptor beta chain originates from a study of vaccination effects on CD4 cells after COVID-19. Study at large: Of the BNT162b2 and mRNA-1273 vaccines, participants received two doses of one or the other.

Sequencing followed a ViraFEST assay step that expanded antigen-specific CD4+ T cells with viral peptide pools. The culture ran for 10 days before CD4+ T cells were isolated. Vaccinated recipients, who were negative for nucleocapsid antibodies, had no history of SARS-CoV-2 infection. Half the medium was swapped for IL-2 medium on days 3 and 7. Some clones are missing from TCRdb's copy, which holds only in-frame ones; the method was immunoSEQ multiplex PCR. Of tens of thousands of clones detected, 80% appear once; the ten largest clones hold 2.4%. Worth noting for this clone: The antigen is not known.

Study findings and constraints: Marked clonal contraction of both clone types appeared late after vaccination.

This CDR3 has 15 amino acids. V was pared by 4 bases and J by 3 bases, with 13 bases between. Per germline, CDR1 SGHRS and CDR2 YFSETQ. The rearrangement links TRBV5-1 to TRBJ1-4; possibly TRBD1 for D (6 bases). The source is a human donor who received a COVID-19 vaccine. The input for sequencing was CD4+ T cells from PBMCs cultured with HCoV-229E spike peptides, taken before COVID-19 vaccination. CDR3 sequence reads: CASSTTGSANEKLFF. For the CDR3, the DNA is TGCGCCAGCAGCACAACAGGGTCGGCTAATGAAAAACTGTTTTTT. The full variable domain, its missing parts supplied by reference TRBV5-1 and TRBJ1-4, is KAGVTQTPRYLIKTRGQQVTLSCSPISGHRSVSWYQQTPGQGLQFLFEYFSETQRNKGNFPGRFSGRQFSNSRSEMNVSTLELGDSALYLCASSTTGSANEKLFFGSGTQLSVL.